The entry that follows covers one T cell receptor beta chain sequence. Its antigen is still unknown. The germline V gene encodes CDR1 MNHNS and CDR2 SASEGT. J was trimmed by 0 bases and V by 7 bases; bases with no gene match: 11. CDR3 size: 16 residues. This entry comes from a study of T cells in Graves' hyperthyroidism and ophthalmopathy. About the research overall: Specimen type is peripheral blood, collected at initial diagnosis prior to any treatment.

Study findings and constraints: Clonotypes that were expanded in thyroid above 0.001 mostly appeared in blood too. Before onset, by a median of approximately 6.2 months, the model predicted ophthalmopathy.

Fresh peripheral blood, more than 8 ml of it, supplied the PBMCs. RNA transcripts served as the template for amplifying TCR beta CDR3 regions. The HTBI primer set drove a first-round RT-PCR of the TCR CDR3. Each CDR3 protein gets one entry after TCRdb re-called the multiplex PCR reads with MiXCR. The table records approximately 610,000 distinct CDR3 sequences, 14% to 15% of them present only once. V is TRBV6-1 and J is TRBJ2-5; 7 bases fit TRBD2. The receptor comes from a woman aged 40 to 50 with Graves' ophthalmopathy. Sample: blood. CDR3 sequence reads: CASNTPGRTYQETQYF. DNA for the CDR3: TGTGCCAGCAATACCCCCGGGAGGACGTACCAAGAGACCCAGTACTTC.